Each of the 21 T cell receptor beta chains below was sequenced from the same sample in a study of preoperative IRX-2 immunotherapy in early breast cancer. Assay used: immunoSEQ multiplex PCR; TCRdb lists only in-frame clones, some missing. In the table there are over 9,500 clones, 80% of which are singletons. Described treatment: preoperative locoregional IRX-2 cytokine immunotherapy. The material was lymph node tissue, obtained before IRX-2 immunotherapy. Every receptor here comes from a human donor with breast cancer.

This clone is a singleton in its sample. The chain links TRBV19 to TRBJ2-6, with D unresolved. Germline V gene data show CDR1 as LNHDA and CDR2 as SQIVND (reference sequence). There are 15 residues in the CDR3. Trimming removed 4 bases from V and 1 base from J, with 8 bases in between. The CDR3 sequence is CASSTPSSGANVLTF. DNA for the CDR3: TGTGCCAGTAGTACGCCCAGTTCTGGGGCCAACGTCCTGACTTTC.

The rearrangement joins TRBV23-1 to TRBJ2-7; D is possibly TRBD1 (5 bases). TRBV23-1 is an ORF, with its function uncertain. Trimming pared 6 bases from V and 3 bases from J, leaving 15 bases between. CDR3 length: 14 amino acids. In DNA, the CDR3 is TGCGCCAGCAGCTTAAACAGGTGGGGCTACGAGCAGTACTTC. This translates into CASSLNRWGYEQYF.

The rearrangement links TRBV19 to TRBJ2-7; 11 bases fit TRBD2. Looked up from germline, CDR1 is LNHDA and CDR2 is SQIVND (reference sequence). V lost 8 bases, J lost 5 bases, and 14 bases stayed unmatched. This CDR3 contains 16 residues. The CDR3 here is CASGFNRLAGIDEQYF. DNA for the CDR3: TGTGCCAGTGGATTCAATCGACTAGCGGGAATCGACGAGCAGTACTTC.

The chain employs TRBV11-3 and TRBJ2-7; TRBD1 is a possible D gene (5 bases). CDR3 length: 15 residues. The V end lost 3 bases, the J end lost 0 bases, and 12 bases lay between the germline ends. The germline CDR1 and CDR2 sequences are SGHNT and YENEEA. Written as DNA, the CDR3 is TGTGCCAGCAGCTTGGATAGGGGCACCTCCTACGAGCAGTACTTC. It yields the protein CASSLDRGTSYEQYF.

This sequence joins TRBV7-5 and TRBJ2-3; the DNA was not compared with TRBD1, the D call given in the table. TRBV7-5 is listed as a pseudogene. This CDR3 spans 14 amino acids. The CDR3 coding sequence is TGTGCCAGCCGTCGTGGCAGAAGCACAGATACGCAGTATTTT. Protein product: CASRRGRSTDTQYF.

The chain combines TRBV30 with TRBJ2-3, with a possible D match to TRBD1 (6 bases). Trimming took off 1 base at V and 6 bases at J, with 11 bases between the two ends. This CDR3 is 13 amino acids long. Germline V gene data show CDR1 as GTSNPN and CDR2 as SVGIG (reference sequence). The CDR3 DNA is TGTGCCTGGAGTGCGGGGACACGGGATACGCAGTATTTT. It translates to CAWSAGTRDTQYF.

V and J are TRBV11-3 and TRBJ2-1, with TRBD1 identical over 9 bases. Losses at the gene ends were 1 base for V and 1 base for J; bases not matched to a gene: 2. Germline V gives CDR1 SGHNT, CDR2 YENEEA. The CDR3 contains 16 residues. CDR3 sequence reads: CASSLGGTGSYNEQFF. The CDR3 coding sequence is TGTGCCAGCAGCTTAGGTGGGACAGGGTCCTACAATGAGCAGTTCTTC.

The rearrangement uses TRBV5-1 and TRBJ1-1; TRBD1 might be the D (5 bases). Germline V gene data show CDR1 as SGHRS and CDR2 as YFSETQ. With 3 bases removed from V and 3 bases from J, the gap between germline ends came to 21 bases. There are 17 residues in the CDR3. In DNA form, the CDR3 reads TGCGCCAGCAGCTCCCCTTCAACAGGCGGGTTGGACACTGAAGCTTTCTTT. Amino acids: CASSSPSTGGLDTEAFF.

A few counts support this clone. The rearrangement uses TRBV29-1 and TRBJ2-1; TRBD2 agrees at 11 bases. Germline trimming cut 6 bases from V and 13 bases from J; bases unmatched to any gene: 8. Germline V gene sequence: CDR1 SQVTM, CDR2 ANQGSEA. CDR3 size: 12 residues. The chain's CDR3 is CSVGTSGTLQFF. CDR3 in DNA: TGCAGCGTCGGGACTAGCGGAACTTTACAGTTCTTC.

Concerning this clone: A junction end diverges from the germline sequence, so it may reflect a read error. CDR3 sequence (DNA): TGTGCCAGCAGTAGGGACAGGTGGACCTACGAGCAGTACTTC. It is translated as CASSRDRWTYEQYF. The chain recombines TRBV19 with TRBJ2-7; 8 bases match TRBD1. The CDR3 runs to 14 residues. Germline lookup yields CDR1 LNHDA and CDR2 SQIVND (reference sequence).

This clone has only a few counts. The rearrangement uses TRBV11-3 and TRBJ1-5; unclear D gene. Between the trimmed V and J ends, which lost 3 bases and 5 bases, there was a span of 11 bases. This CDR3 is built from 14 residues. Per germline, CDR1 SGHNT and CDR2 YENEEA. CDR3 nucleotides: TGTGCCAGCAGCTTGAGCCCAGGATATCAGCCCCAGCATTTT. Amino acid sequence: CASSLSPGYQPQHF.

V gene TRBV28 combines with J gene TRBJ1-1, with a possible D match to TRBD1 (5 bases). The CDR3 covers 15 residues. The V and J ends lost 5 bases and 4 bases respectively, with 17 bases between them. Germline V gene lookup returns CDR1 MDHEN and CDR2 SYDVKM. Written as DNA, the CDR3 is TGTGCCAGCAGTCCCATTGGGGGAGGTAGCACTGAAGCTTTCTTT. It specifies CASSPIGGGSTEAFF.

CDR3 in DNA: TGTGCCAGCACCCTAACCGGGGGAGTACTCAATGAGCAGTTCTTC. Protein: CASTLTGGVLNEQFF. The gene calls are TRBV11-3 and TRBJ2-1; tentatively, D is TRBD2 (6 bases). CDR1 and CDR2 from the germline V gene are SGHNT and YENEEA. The CDR3 contains 15 residues. V gave up 7 bases and J gave up 6 bases, with 19 bases separating them.

This clone was observed a few times. The chain joins TRBV11-3 to TRBJ1-4; tentative D call: TRBD1 (5 bases). V dropped 1 base and J dropped 5 bases, with 11 bases sitting between them. Germline CDR1 is SGHNT and CDR2 is YENEEA. The CDR3 covers 15 residues. CDR3 DNA sequence: TGTGCCAGCAGCTTAGTACGGGGGACCAATGAAAAACTGTTTTTT. As protein: CASSLVRGTNEKLFF. The complete variable domain, with remaining parts taken from reference TRBV11-3 and TRBJ1-4, reads EAGVVQSPRYKIIEKKQPVAFWCNPISGHNTLYWYLQNLGQGPELLIRYENEEAVDDSQLPKDRFSAERLKGVDSTLKIQPAELGDSAVYLCASSLVRGTNEKLFFGSGTQLSVL.

The table lists this clone with a few counts. This chain links TRBV6-8 with TRBJ1-1; D is unresolved. The germline gives CDR1 MNHGY, CDR2 SAAAGT. The CDR3 loop spans 16 amino acids. V was trimmed by 7 bases and J by 1 base, leaving 19 bases between them. CDR3 DNA: TGTGCCAGCATCATCCAGCGTCCCCGGGGGAACACTGAAGCTTTCTTT. Amino acids: CASIIQRPRGNTEAFF.

Here the CDR3 DNA reads TGTGCCAGCAGCTTTAGGTCGACAGTGAACACTGAAGCTTTCTTT. It is translated as CASSFRSTVNTEAFF. The J gene is TRBJ1-1, the V gene TRBV11-3; D may be TRBD1 (5 bases). The CDR3 has 15 amino acids. V was pared by 3 bases and J by 0 bases, with 11 bases between. Germline CDR1 and CDR2: SGHNT and YENEEA.

This chain joins TRBV25-1 and TRBJ2-7; TRBD1 is a possible D gene (6 bases). The ends were cut back, 4 bases at V and 6 bases at J, with 22 bases in the middle. The CDR3 has 16 amino acids. Per the germline V gene, CDR1 is MGHDK and CDR2 is SYGVNS. CDR3 in DNA: TGTGCCAGCAGTGGATCGATTGGGACCCAGGGGCGCGAGCAGTACTTC. Its translation is CASSGSIGTQGREQYF.

Comments on this clone: Sequence at one end of the junction differs from germline and may be a read error. Written as DNA, the CDR3 is TGTGCCAGCAGCTCCCGGGGGGGGGCCGGAAAGACTCAGTACTTC. Its translation is CASSSRGGAGKTQYF. The gene calls are TRBV6-8 and TRBJ2-5, with 8 bases that match TRBD2. Per germline, CDR1 MNHGY and CDR2 SAAAGT. The CDR3 runs 15 residues.

Only one count was recorded for this clone. The chain joins TRBV14 to TRBJ1-1; no definite D call. Trimming shortened V by 4 bases and J by 0 bases, and 18 bases separated the two germline ends. The germline CDR1 and CDR2 sequences are SGHDN and FVKESK. The CDR3 has 17 amino acids. The CDR3 spells CASSPPLWGSLNTEAFF. The CDR3 region has the DNA TGTGCCAGCAGCCCTCCCCTTTGGGGAAGCTTGAACACTGAAGCTTTCTTT.

V and J are TRBV28 and TRBJ2-7; D perhaps matches TRBD1 (5 bases). This CDR3 is 14 amino acids long. Germline-derived CDR1 and CDR2 are MDHEN and SYDVKM. V gave up 6 bases and J gave up 4 bases, with 16 bases separating them. The CDR3 DNA reads TGTGCCAGCAGCCCTAGACAGAGAGCATACGAGCAGTACTTC. This gives the protein CASSPRQRAYEQYF.

The chain is built from TRBV28 and TRBJ2-5; D remains unclear. V was shortened by 5 bases and J by 2 bases, with 9 bases between the two germline ends. Germline V lookup: CDR1 MDHEN, CDR2 SYDVKM. The CDR3 covers 13 residues. The CDR3 bases are TGTGCCAGCAGTGTACAACTACAAGAGACCCAGTACTTC. As protein: CASSVQLQETQYF. Using reference TRBV28 and TRBJ2-5 for the parts outside the CDR3, the full variable domain is DVKVTQSSRYLVKRTGEKVFLECVQDMDHENMFWYRQDPGLGLRLIYFSYDVKMKEKGDIPEGYSVSREKKERFSLILESASTNQTSMYLCASSVQLQETQYFGPGTRLLVL.